The clone carrying this T cell receptor (beta chain) has at least ten counts. Its antigen is not known. Amplified TCR beta CDR3 regions were obtained using RNA transcripts as template. The library came from an HTBI-primed first-round RT-PCR and a second-round multiplex PCR. TCRdb analysed the multiplex PCR reads with MiXCR anew, one entry per CDR3 protein. This table holds a few hundred thousand distinct CDR3 sequences, 15% found once. The sample originates from a study of Graves' ophthalmopathy and Graves' hyperthyroidism. Regarding the study as a whole: The model flagged ophthalmopathy progression at roughly 64% sensitivity and 72% to 75% specificity. A model built from 13 signatures distinguished ophthalmopathy from stable hyperthyroidism with approximately 89% sensitivity and approximately 81% specificity.

Germline V gene data show CDR1 as SGHAT and CDR2 as FQNNGV. Germline trimming cut 0 bases from V and 2 bases from J; bases unmatched to any gene: 6. The CDR3 has 16 residues. A follow-up of 18 months without ophthalmopathy meant that hyperthyroidism was stable. The authors used Ficoll-Paque density gradient centrifugation to separate PBMCs. The input was approximately 9.3 ml of fresh peripheral blood. This chain joins TRBV11-2 and TRBJ2-7; the match to TRBD1 covers 8 bases. This TCR was recovered from a woman under 30 with stable Graves' hyperthyroidism. The material sequenced was peripheral blood. CDR3 residues: CASSLEAGGLTYEQYF. Here the CDR3 DNA reads TGTGCCAGCAGCTTAGAGGCAGGGGGCTTGACCTACGAGCAGTACTTC.